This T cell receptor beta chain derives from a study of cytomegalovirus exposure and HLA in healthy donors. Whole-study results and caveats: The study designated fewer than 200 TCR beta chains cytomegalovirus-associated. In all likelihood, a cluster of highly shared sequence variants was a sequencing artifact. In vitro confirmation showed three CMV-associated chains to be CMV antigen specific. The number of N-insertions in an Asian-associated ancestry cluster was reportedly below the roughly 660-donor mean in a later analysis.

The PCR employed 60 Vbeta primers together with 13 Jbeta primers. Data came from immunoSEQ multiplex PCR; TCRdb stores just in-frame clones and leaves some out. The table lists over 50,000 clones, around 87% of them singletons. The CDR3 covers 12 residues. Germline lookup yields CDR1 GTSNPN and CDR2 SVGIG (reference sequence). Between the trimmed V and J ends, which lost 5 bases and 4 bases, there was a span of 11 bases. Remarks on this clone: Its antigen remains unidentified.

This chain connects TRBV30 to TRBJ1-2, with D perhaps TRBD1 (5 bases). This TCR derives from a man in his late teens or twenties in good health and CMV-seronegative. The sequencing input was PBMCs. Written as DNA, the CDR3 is TGTGCCTGGTTAATGGGGCTCTATGGCTACACCTTC. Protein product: CAWLMGLYGYTF.